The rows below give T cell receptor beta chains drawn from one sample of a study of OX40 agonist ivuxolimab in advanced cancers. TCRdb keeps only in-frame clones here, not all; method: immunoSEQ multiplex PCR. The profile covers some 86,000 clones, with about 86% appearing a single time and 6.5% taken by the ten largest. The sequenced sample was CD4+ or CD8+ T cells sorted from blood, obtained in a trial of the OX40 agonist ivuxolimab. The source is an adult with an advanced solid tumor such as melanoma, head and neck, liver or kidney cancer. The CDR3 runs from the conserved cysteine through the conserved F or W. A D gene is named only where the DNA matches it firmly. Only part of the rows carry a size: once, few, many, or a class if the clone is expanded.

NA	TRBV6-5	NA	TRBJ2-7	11	TGTGCCAGCAGTTCCCACTACGAGCAGTACTTC	CASSSHYEQYF
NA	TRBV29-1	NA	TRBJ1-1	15	TGCAGCGTTGAATTTATGTCGGTTATGAACACTGAAGCTTTCTTT	CSVEFMSVMNTEAFF
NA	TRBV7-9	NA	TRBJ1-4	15	TGTGCCAGCAGCTATTCAGGGATTACTAATGAAAAACTGTTTTTT	CASSYSGITNEKLFF
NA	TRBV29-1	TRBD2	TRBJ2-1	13	TGCAGCGTCGTAGCGGGAGGGGGAAATGAGCAGTTCTTC	CSVVAGGGNEQFF
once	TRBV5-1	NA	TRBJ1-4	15	TGCGCCAGCAGCCCGATGATAGGGGCTAATGAAAAACTGTTTTTT	CASSPMIGANEKLFF
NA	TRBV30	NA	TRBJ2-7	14	TGTGCCTGGGCATTAGCTAGCAGTAGGTACGAGCAGTACTTC	CAWALASSRYEQYF
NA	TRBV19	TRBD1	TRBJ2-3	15	TGTGCCAGTAGTATGAGGCTAGGGGGCCCAGATACGCAGTATTTT	CASSMRLGGPDTQYF
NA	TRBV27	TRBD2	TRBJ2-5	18	TGTGCCAGCAGTTTATATGCTAGCGGGAGGGTGGGCCAAGAGACCCAGTACTTC	CASSLYASGRVGQETQYF
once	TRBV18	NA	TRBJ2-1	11	TGTGCCAGCTCCGACTACAATGAGCAGTTCTTC	CASSDYNEQFF
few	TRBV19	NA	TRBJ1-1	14	TGTGCCAGTAAGCGGGACAACCTGAACACTGAAGCTTTCTTT	CASKRDNLNTEAFF
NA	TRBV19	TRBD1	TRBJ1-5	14	TGTGCCAGTAGTATGGGACAGGACAATCAGCCCCAGCATTTT	CASSMGQDNQPQHF
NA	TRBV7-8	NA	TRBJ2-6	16	TGTGCCAGCAGCTTAGGCAGTCTATCTGGGGCCAACGTCCTGACTTTC	CASSLGSLSGANVLTF
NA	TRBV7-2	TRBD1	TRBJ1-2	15	TGTGCCAGCAGCGCCAGACAACAGGGGAACTATGGCTACACCTTC	CASSARQQGNYGYTF
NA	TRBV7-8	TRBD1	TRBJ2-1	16	TGTGCCAGCAGCTTAGTACGGTACAGGGGCTACAATGAGCAGTTCTTC	CASSLVRYRGYNEQFF
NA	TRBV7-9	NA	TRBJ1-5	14	TGTGCCAGCAGCTTACCGGGCAGTCATCAGCCCCAGCATTTT	CASSLPGSHQPQHF
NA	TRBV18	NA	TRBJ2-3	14	TGTGCCAGCTCACGGACTACCGGCTCAGATACGCAGTATTTT	CASSRTTGSDTQYF